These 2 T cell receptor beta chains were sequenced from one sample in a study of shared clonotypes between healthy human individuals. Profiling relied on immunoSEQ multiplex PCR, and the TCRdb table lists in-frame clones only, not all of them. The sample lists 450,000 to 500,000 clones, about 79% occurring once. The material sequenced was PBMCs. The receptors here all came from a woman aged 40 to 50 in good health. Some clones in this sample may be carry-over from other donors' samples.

The CDR3 sequence is CASSLVDEQYF. In DNA form, the CDR3 reads TGTGCCAGCAGCTTAGTTGACGAGCAGTACTTC. This chain connects TRBV11-2 to TRBJ2-7, with unresolved D. Germline V gene data show CDR1 as SGHAT and CDR2 as FQNNGV. The CDR3 sequence is 11 residues long. V was shortened by 1 base and J by 5 bases, with 3 bases between the two germline ends.

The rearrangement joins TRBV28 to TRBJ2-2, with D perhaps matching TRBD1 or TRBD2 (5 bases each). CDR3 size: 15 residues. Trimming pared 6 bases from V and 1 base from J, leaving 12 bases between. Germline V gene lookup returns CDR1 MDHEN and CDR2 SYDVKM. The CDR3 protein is CASRVGTGNTGELFF. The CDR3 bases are TGTGCCAGCAGGGTCGGGACGGGGAACACCGGGGAGCTGTTTTTT.